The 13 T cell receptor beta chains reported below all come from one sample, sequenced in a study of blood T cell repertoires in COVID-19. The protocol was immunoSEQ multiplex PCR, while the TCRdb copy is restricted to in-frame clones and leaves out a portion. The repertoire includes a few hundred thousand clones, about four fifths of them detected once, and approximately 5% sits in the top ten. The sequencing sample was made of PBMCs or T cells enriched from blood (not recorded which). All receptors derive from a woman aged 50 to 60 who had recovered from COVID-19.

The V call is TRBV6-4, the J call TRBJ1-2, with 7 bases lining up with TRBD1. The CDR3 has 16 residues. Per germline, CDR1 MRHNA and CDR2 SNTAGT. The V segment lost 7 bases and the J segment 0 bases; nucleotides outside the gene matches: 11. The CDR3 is CASIRTRDRPNYGYTF. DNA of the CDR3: TGTGCCAGCATCCGAACTAGGGACAGACCTAACTATGGCTACACCTTC.

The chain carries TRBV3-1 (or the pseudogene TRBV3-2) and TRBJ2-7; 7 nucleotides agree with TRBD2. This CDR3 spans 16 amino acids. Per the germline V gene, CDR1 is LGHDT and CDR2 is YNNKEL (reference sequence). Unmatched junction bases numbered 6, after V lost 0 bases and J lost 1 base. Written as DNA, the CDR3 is TGTGCCAGCAGCCAAGAGGGGACTATATCTTCCTACGAGCAGTACTTC. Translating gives CASSQEGTISSYEQYF.

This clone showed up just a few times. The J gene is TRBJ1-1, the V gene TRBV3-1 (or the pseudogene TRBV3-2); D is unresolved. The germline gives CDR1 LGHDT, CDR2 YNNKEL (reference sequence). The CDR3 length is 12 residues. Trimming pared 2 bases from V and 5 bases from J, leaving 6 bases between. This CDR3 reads CASSQRGTEAFF. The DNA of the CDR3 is TGTGCCAGCAGCCAACGAGGAACTGAAGCTTTCTTT.

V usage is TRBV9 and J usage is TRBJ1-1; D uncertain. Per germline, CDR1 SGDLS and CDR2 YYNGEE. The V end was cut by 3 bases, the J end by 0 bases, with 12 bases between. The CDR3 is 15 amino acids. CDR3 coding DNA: TGTGCCAGCAGCGATACCGCACACCTGAACACTGAAGCTTTCTTT. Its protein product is CASSDTAHLNTEAFF.

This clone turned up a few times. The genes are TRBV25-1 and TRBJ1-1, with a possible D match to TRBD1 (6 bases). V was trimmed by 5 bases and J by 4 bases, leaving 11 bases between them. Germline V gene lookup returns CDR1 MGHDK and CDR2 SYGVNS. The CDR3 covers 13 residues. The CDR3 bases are TGTGCCAGCAGTAAACAGGGCCGCACTGAAGCTTTCTTT. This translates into CASSKQGRTEAFF.

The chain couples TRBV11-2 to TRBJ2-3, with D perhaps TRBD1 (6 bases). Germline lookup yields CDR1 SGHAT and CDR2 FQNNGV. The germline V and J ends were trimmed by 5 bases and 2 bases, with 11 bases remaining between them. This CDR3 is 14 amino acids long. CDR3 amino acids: CASSHWTVTDTQYF. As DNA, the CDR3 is TGTGCCAGCAGCCACTGGACAGTCACAGATACGCAGTATTTT.

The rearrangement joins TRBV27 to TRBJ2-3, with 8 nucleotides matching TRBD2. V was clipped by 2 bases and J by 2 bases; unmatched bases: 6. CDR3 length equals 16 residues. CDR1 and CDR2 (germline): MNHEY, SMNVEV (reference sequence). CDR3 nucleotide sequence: TGTGCCAGCAGTTTACTAGCGGGCCTCGACACAGATACGCAGTATTTT. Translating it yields CASSLLAGLDTDTQYF.

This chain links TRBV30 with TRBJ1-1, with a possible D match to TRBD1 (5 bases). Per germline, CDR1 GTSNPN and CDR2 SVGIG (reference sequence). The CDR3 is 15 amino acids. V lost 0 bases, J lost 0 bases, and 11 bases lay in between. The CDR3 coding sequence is TGTGCCTGGAGTGTACAGGACGGTGTGAACACTGAAGCTTTCTTT. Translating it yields CAWSVQDGVNTEAFF.

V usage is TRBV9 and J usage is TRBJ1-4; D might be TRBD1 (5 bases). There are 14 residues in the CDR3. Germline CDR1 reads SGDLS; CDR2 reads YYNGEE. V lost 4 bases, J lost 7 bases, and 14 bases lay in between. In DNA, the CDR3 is TGTGCCAGCAGCCCTAGGGGAGGGGTTGAAAAACTGTTTTTT. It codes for CASSPRGGVEKLFF.

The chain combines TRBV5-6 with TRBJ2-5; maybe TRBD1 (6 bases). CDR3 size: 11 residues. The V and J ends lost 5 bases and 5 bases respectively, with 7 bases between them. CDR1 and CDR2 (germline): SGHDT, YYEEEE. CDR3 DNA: TGTGCCAGCAGAGACAGGGAGACCCAGTACTTC. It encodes CASRDRETQYF.

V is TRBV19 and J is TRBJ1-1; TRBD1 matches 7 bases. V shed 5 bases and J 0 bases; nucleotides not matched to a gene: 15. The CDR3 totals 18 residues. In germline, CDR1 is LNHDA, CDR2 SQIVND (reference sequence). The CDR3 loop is CASSPIGTAQRMNTEAFF. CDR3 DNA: TGTGCCAGTAGTCCGATCGGGACAGCCCAAAGAATGAACACTGAAGCTTTCTTT.

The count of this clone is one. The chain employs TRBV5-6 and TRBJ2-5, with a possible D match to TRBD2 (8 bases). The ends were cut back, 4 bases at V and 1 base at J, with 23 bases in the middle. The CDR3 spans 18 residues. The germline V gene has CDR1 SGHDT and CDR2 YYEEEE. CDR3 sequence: CASSPLFGTAGAQETQYF. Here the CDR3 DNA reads TGTGCCAGCAGCCCGCTATTCGGGACAGCGGGGGCCCAAGAGACCCAGTACTTC.

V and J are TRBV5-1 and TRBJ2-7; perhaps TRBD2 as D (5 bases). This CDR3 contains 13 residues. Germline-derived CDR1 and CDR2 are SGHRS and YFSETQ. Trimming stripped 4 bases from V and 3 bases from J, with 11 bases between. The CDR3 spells CASSPSGDYEQYF. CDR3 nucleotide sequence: TGCGCCAGCAGCCCCTCCGGGGACTACGAGCAGTACTTC.